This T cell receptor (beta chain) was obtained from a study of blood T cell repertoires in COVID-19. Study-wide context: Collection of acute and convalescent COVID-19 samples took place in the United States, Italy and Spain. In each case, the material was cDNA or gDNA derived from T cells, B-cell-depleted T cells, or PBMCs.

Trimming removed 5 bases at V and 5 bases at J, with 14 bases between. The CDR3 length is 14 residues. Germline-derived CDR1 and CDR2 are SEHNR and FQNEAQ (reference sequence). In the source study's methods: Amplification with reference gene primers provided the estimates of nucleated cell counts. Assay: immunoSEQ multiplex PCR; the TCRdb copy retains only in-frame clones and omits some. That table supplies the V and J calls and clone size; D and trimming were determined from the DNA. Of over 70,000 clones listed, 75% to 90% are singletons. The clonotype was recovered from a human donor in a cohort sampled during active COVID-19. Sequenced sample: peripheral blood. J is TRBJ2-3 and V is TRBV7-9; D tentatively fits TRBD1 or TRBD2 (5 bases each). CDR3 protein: CASSRDQPGDTQYF. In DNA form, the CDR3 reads TGTGCCAGCAGCAGGGACCAGCCGGGAGATACGCAGTATTTT.